The clone carrying this TCR beta chain was observed many times. Its target is not known. With 10-nucleotide random UMIs, 5'RACE was used to make the cDNA. TCRdb passed the 5' RACE reads through MiXCR, listing each CDR3 protein once. The sample includes around 30,000 distinct CDR3 sequences, about 1.6% of them seen just once. These data come from a study of neurological immune-mediated disorders. Study observations and caveats: The authors found no clinical or MRI feature associated with the multiple sclerosis repertoire cluster. The study phylogenetically grouped the repertoires of 18 of 34 multiple sclerosis patients into one related-CDR3 cluster, a possible signature.

The V gene end was trimmed by 5 bases and the J gene end by 7 bases; junction bases not matched to a gene: 8. Germline CDR1 reads SGHTA; CDR2 reads FQGNSA. This CDR3 is built from 14 residues. The chain links TRBV7-2 to TRBJ2-7; 10 positions agree with TRBD1. This clonotype was obtained from a woman aged 30 to 39 with multiple sclerosis. The sample taken for sequencing was PBMCs. CDR3 sequence (DNA): TGTGCCAGCAGCACAGGGGGGACAGGGGAGGAGCAGTACTTC. Amino acids: CASSTGGTGEEQYF.